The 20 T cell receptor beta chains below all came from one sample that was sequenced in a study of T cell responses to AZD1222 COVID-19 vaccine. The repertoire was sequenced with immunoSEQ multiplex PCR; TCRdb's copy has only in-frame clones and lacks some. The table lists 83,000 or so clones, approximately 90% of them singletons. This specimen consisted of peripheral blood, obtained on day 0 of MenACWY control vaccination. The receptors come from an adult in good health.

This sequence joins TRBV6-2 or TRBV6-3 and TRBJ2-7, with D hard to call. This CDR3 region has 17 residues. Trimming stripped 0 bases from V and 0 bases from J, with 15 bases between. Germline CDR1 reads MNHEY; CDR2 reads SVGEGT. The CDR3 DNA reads TGTGCCAGCAGTTACTCGGATGTGTTACAAGTCTCCTACGAGCAGTACTTC. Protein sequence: CASSYSDVLQVSYEQYF.

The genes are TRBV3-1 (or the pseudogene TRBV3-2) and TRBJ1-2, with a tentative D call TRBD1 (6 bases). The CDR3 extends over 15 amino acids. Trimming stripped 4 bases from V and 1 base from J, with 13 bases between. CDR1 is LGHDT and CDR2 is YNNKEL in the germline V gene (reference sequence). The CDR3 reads CASSPWGRDNYGYTF. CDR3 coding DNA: TGTGCCAGCAGCCCATGGGGGCGAGATAACTATGGCTACACCTTC.

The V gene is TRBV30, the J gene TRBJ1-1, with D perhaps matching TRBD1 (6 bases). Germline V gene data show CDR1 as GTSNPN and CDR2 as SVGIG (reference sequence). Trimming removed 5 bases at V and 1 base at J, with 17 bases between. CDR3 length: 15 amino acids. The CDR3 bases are TGTGCCTGGGCCCCTTCGATGACAGGGAACACTGAAGCTTTCTTT. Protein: CAWAPSMTGNTEAFF.

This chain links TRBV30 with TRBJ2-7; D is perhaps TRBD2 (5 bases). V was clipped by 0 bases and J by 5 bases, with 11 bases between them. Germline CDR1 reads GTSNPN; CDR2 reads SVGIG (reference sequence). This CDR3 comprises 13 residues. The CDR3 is CAWSVQGGNEQYF. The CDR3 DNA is TGTGCCTGGAGTGTACAAGGAGGTAACGAGCAGTACTTC.

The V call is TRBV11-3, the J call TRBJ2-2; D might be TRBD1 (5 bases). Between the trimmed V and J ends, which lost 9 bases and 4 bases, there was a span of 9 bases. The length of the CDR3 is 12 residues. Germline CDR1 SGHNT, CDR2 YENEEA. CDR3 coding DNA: TGTGCCAGTTCCCAGGGCACCGGGGAGCTGTTTTTT. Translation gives CASSQGTGELFF.

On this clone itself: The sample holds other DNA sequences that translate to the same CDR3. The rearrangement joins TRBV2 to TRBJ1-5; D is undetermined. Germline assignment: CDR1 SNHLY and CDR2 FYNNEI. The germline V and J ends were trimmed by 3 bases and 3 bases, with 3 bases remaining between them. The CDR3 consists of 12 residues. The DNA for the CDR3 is TGTGCCAGCAGTGAGGACAATCAGCCCCAGCATTTT. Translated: CASSEDNQPQHF.

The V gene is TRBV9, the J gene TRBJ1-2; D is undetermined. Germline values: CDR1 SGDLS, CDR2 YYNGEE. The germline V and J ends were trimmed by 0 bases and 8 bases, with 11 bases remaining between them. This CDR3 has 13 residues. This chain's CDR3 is CASSVEGRGGYTF. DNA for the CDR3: TGTGCCAGCAGCGTAGAGGGCAGAGGAGGCTACACCTTC.

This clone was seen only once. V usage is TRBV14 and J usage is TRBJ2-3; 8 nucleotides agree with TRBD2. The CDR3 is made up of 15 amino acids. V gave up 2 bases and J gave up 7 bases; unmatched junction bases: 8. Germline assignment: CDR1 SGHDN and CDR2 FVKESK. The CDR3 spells CASSQSPGRVYTQYF. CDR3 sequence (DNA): TGTGCCAGCAGCCAAAGCCCCGGGAGGGTATATACGCAGTATTTT.

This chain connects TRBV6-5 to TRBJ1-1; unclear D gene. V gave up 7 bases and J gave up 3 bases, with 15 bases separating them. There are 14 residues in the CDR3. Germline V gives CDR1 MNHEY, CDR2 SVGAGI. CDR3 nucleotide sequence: TGTGCCAGCAATCGGCTACCTCCATACACTGAAGCTTTCTTT. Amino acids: CASNRLPPYTEAFF.

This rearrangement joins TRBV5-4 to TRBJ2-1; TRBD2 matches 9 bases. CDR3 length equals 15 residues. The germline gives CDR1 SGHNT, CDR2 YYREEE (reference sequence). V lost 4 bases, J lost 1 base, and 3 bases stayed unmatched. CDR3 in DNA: TGTGCCAGCAGCGTAGCGGGAGCGTCCTACAATGAGCAGTTCTTC. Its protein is CASSVAGASYNEQFF.

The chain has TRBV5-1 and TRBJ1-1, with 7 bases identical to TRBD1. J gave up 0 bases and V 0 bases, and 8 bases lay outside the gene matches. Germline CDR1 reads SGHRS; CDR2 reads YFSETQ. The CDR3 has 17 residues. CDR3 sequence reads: CASSLAQQGIMNTEAFF. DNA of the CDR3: TGCGCCAGCAGCTTGGCCCAACAGGGGATTATGAACACTGAAGCTTTCTTT.

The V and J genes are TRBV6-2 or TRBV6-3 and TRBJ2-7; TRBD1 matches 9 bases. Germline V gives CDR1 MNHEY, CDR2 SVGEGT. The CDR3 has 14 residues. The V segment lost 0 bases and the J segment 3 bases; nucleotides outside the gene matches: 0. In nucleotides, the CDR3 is TGTGCCAGCAGTTACTCGACAGGGGGCTACGAGCAGTACTTC. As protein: CASSYSTGGYEQYF.

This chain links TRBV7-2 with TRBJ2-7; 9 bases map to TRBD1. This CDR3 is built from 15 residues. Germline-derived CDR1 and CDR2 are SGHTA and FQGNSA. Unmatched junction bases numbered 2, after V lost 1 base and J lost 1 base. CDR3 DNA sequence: TGTGCCAGCAGCTTAGGGACAGGGGCTTCCTACGAGCAGTACTTC. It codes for CASSLGTGASYEQYF.

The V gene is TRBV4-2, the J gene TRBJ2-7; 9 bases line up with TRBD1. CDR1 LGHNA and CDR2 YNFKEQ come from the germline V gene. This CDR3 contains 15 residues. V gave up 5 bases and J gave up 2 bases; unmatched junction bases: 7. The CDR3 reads CASSIFGTGTYEQYF. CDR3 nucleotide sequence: TGTGCCAGCAGCATCTTCGGGACAGGGACCTACGAGCAGTACTTC.

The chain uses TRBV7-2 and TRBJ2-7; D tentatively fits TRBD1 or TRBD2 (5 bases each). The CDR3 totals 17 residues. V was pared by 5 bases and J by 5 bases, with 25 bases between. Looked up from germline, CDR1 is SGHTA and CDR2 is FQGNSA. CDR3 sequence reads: CASSHNRGPPAVHEQYF. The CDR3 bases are TGTGCCAGCAGCCACAACCGGGGACCCCCCGCTGTGCACGAGCAGTACTTC.

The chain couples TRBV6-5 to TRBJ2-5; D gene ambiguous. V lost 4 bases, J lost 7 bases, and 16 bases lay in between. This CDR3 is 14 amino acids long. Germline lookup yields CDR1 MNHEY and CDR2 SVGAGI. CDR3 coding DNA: TGTGCCAGCAGTTCTAATTCTTGGGATGCGACCCAGTACTTC. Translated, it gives CASSSNSWDATQYF.

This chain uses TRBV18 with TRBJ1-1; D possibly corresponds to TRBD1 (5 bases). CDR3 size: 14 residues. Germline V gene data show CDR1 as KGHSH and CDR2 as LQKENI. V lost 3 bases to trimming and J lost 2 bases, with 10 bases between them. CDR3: CASSPPGQNTEAFF. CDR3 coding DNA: TGTGCCAGCTCACCGCCGGGGCAAAACACTGAAGCTTTCTTT.

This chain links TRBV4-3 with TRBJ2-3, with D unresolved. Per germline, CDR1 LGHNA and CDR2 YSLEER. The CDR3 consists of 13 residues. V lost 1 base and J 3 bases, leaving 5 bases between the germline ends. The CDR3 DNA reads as TGCGCCAGCAGCCAAGTCGGAACAGATACGCAGTATTTT. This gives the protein CASSQVGTDTQYF.

CDR3 sequence: CASSPEIGTSVLHEKLFF. The CDR3, as DNA: TGTGCCAGCAGCCCGGAGATAGGGACCTCAGTTTTGCATGAAAAACTGTTTTTT. This chain uses TRBV7-2 with TRBJ1-4; a weak D match, TRBD1 (5 bases). V shed 5 bases and J shed 6 bases, with 25 bases lying between them. CDR1 and CDR2 (germline): SGHTA, FQGNSA. There are 18 residues in the CDR3.

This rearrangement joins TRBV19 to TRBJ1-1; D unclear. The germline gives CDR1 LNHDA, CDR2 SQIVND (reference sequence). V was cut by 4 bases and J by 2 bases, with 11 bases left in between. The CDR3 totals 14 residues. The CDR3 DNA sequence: TGTGCCAGTAGTACACAAGGGAGAAACACTGAAGCTTTCTTT. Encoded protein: CASSTQGRNTEAFF.